This T cell receptor beta chain stems from a study of PD-L1 blockade in urothelial cancer. At the level of the study: Patients' atezolizumab regimen, 1,200 mg intravenously every 3 weeks, began in 2014. Blood was subjected to analysis at 3 weeks (second dose) and 6 weeks following treatment start. Median T cell yield from blood was roughly 150,000.

Spiked synthetic TCR analogs estimated absolute template abundance per PCR. The repertoire was sequenced with immunoSEQ multiplex PCR; TCRdb's copy has only in-frame clones and lacks some. The data show fewer than 45,000 clones, around four fifths seen once. The receptor was derived from a man between 60 and 70 years old with urothelial cancer. The sequencing used PBMCs, collected around atezolizumab (anti-PD-L1) treatment.

CDR3 bases: TGCAGCGTGGCCCGGGGGGGCACCTACGAGCAGTACTTC. As protein: CSVARGGTYEQYF. The gene calls are TRBV29-1 and TRBJ2-7, with 8 positions matching TRBD2. In germline, CDR1 is SQVTM, CDR2 ANQGSEA. This CDR3 region has 13 residues. Losses at the gene ends were 6 bases for V and 2 bases for J; bases not matched to a gene: 6.